This T cell receptor (beta chain) is from a study of regulatory T cells in long-lasting Graves disease. With iRepertoire HTBI primers and Arm-PCR of CDR3 regions, TCR beta libraries were built. Original processing notes: Sample data revealed approximately 62 TRBV and 14 TRBJ segments. TCRdb ran MiXCR on the multiplex PCR reads and lists one entry per CDR3 protein. The V and J calls shown here were made by TCRdb, not taken from the authors' results. The sample has about 450,000 distinct CDR3 sequences; less than 20% are singletons. Germline V gene data show CDR1 as SEHNR and CDR2 as FQNEAQ (reference sequence). The V and J ends lost 2 bases and 4 bases respectively, with 11 bases between them. The CDR3 extends over 14 amino acids. Time point meaning: newly diagnosed GD, antithyroid drugs for less than 3 months. After RNA was extracted from PBMCs, the TCR library was made from it. Into tubes containing EDTA, approximately 8.5 milliliters of peripheral blood were drawn.

These data were likewise used in another study, on T cells in Graves' hyperthyroidism and ophthalmopathy. As that study records: Onset of ophthalmopathy came a median roughly 6.5 months after the model predicted it.

This specimen was peripheral blood mononuclear cells (PBMCs), taken at new diagnosis, from a patient treated with antithyroid drugs. The TCR was taken from a woman aged 25-40 years with Graves disease. The chain links TRBV7-9 to TRBJ1-2; D not certain. The CDR3: CASSLMGSTYGYTF. The CDR3 DNA is TGTGCCAGCAGCTTAATGGGCAGTACCTATGGCTACACCTTC.